A selection of T cell receptor beta chains follows, all from one sample in a study of cytomegalovirus exposure and HLA in healthy donors. The repertoire was sequenced with immunoSEQ multiplex PCR; TCRdb's copy has only in-frame clones and lacks some. This table holds tens of thousands of clones, about 80% found once. The sequenced sample consisted of PBMCs. Receptors originate from a male donor in good health and CMV-seronegative. The CDR3 runs from the conserved cysteine through the conserved F or W.

>TRBJ1-5|TRBV27
CASGVSTGGNQPQHF
>TRBJ1-6|TRBV19
CASSAQGNSPLHF
>TRBJ1-1|TRBV7-2
CASSLGSVGGTEAFF
>TRBJ1-2|TRBV10-3
CAISAGVGNYGYTF
>TRBJ1-1|TRBV25-1
CAAQGVMNTEAFF
>TRBJ2-3|TRBV7-8
CASSLQGARTDTQYF
>TRBJ1-5|TRBV9
CASSRDRGDQPQHF
>TRBJ1-4|TRBV19
CASSQSLIEKLFF
>TRBJ1-2|TRBV6-5
CASSYPGQGRNVYTF
>TRBJ2-6|TRBV6-4
CASSESYNSGANVLTF
>TRBJ1-5|TRBV7-8
CASSPTDSGQPQHF
>TRBJ2-5|TRBV7-2
CASTQDGGWGTQYF
>TRBJ1-3|TRBV7-2
CASSPQGGAGNTIYF
>TRBJ1-2|TRBV2
CASSVPGQNYTF
>TRBJ1-1|TRBV2
CASRRQANTEAFF
>TRBJ2-5|TRBV5-1
CASSYDLAWGTQYF
>TRBJ1-1|TRBV5-8
CASSSGTGLENTEAFF
>TRBJ2-3|TRBV7-2
CASSLRGVSSTDTQYF
>TRBJ1-3|TRBV28
CASSNGIRNTIYF
>TRBJ2-5|TRBV6-5
CASSYHPRGGSETQYF
>TRBJ2-3|TRBV7-2
CASSLGVGRATDTQYF
>TRBJ1-4|TRBV14
CASSQNPGTGMEKLFF
>TRBJ1-2|TRBV11-2
CASSPLRDTNYGYTF
>TRBJ2-3|TRBV7-8
CASSSGIGDTQYF
>TRBJ2-7|TRBV6-6
CASTLARQRVYEQYF
>TRBJ1-1|TRBV19
CASSNEGVSAEAFF
>TRBJ2-5|TRBV6-4
CASSGTGSQETQYF
>.|TRBV11-2
CASSLAGQVNEQYF
>TRBJ1-2|TRBV19
CASSIRTGGSIGYTF
>TRBJ1-2|TRBV18
CASLPGGQGAGYTF
>TRBJ2-5|TRBV9
CASSVAPSHEETQYF
>TRBJ2-1|TRBV11-2
CASSLSLHEQFF
>TRBJ2-5|TRBV27
CASRSTSRQETQYF
>TRBJ1-1|TRBV29-1
CSVEDPGDTEAFF
>TRBJ2-7|TRBV5-4
CAIRGTDGSYEQYF
>TRBJ1-4|TRBV28
CASSWDSNEKLFF
>TRBJ2-7|TRBV5-4
CASSLDAVNSYEQYF
>TRBJ1-5|TRBV28
CSGTGGAGQPQHF
>TRBJ2-7|TRBV29-1
CSVETGQGGSYEQYF
>TRBJ2-7|TRBV6-5
CASRLGGEPYEQYF
>TRBJ2-2|TRBV7-2
CASSPGLARGELFF
>TRBJ2-7|TRBV7-9
CASRTGIAEQYF
>TRBJ1-3|TRBV15
CATSREGVTGNTIYF